A single sample is the source of the 20 T cell receptor beta chains below, sequenced in a study of blood T cell repertoires in COVID-19. Data came from immunoSEQ multiplex PCR; TCRdb stores just in-frame clones and leaves some out. The table has 110,000 to 150,000 clones, around nine tenths seen once; the top ten hold around 5%. The sequencing input was peripheral blood. The receptors derive from a human donor in a cohort sampled during active COVID-19.

The chain recombines TRBV6-6 with TRBJ2-7, with TRBD1 matching over 7 bases. The CDR3 runs 13 residues. Germline CDR1 is MNHNY and CDR2 is SVGAGI (reference sequence). The trim removed 7 bases at V and 5 bases at J, leaving 8 bases unmatched. This CDR3 reads CASTRQGFNEQYF. CDR3 in DNA: TGTGCCAGCACCCGACAGGGATTCAACGAGCAGTACTTC.

The chain carries TRBV2 and TRBJ1-1; TRBD1 agrees at 8 bases. Germline values: CDR1 SNHLY, CDR2 FYNNEI. This CDR3 has 15 residues. V shed 2 bases and J 4 bases; nucleotides not matched to a gene: 6. DNA of the CDR3: TGTGCCAGCAGTGAAACGACAGGGGTCGGCACTGAAGCTTTCTTT. Its protein is CASSETTGVGTEAFF.

The chain recombines TRBV7-8 with TRBJ2-7, with 7 bases fitting TRBD1. Unmatched junction bases numbered 7, after V lost 5 bases and J lost 3 bases. The V gene's germline CDR1 is SGHVS and CDR2 FQNEAQ. The CDR3 contains 14 residues. CDR3 nucleotides: TGTGCCAGCAGCCCCCGCTGGGACAGCTACGAGCAGTACTTC. Translating it yields CASSPRWDSYEQYF.

The chain's CDR3 is CASSPLGQETQYF. CDR3 DNA: TGTGCCAGTAGCCCACTAGGGCAAGAGACCCAGTACTTC. This sequence joins TRBV19 and TRBJ2-5; D perhaps matches TRBD2 (5 bases). Germline V CDR1 and CDR2: LNHDA, SQIVND (reference sequence). Trimming shortened V by 6 bases and J by 2 bases, and 10 bases separated the two germline ends. CDR3 length: 13 residues.

The chain couples TRBV28 to TRBJ2-7, with TRBD1 identical over 9 bases. Germline lookup yields CDR1 MDHEN and CDR2 SYDVKM. The CDR3 is 15 residues long. Trimming cost V 6 bases and J 5 bases; bases outside gene matches: 11. Here the CDR3 reads CASRRRDRAVDEQYF. In nucleotides, the CDR3 is TGTGCCAGCAGACGGAGGGACAGGGCGGTCGACGAGCAGTACTTC.

The V and J genes are TRBV5-4 and TRBJ2-7, with 8 bases lining up with TRBD1. From germline, CDR1 is SGHNT and CDR2 YYREEE (reference sequence). This CDR3 has 14 amino acids. V was clipped by 6 bases and J by 5 bases; unmatched bases: 10. DNA for the CDR3: TGTGCCAGCACCGACCCCCACAGGGGGGACGAGCAGTACTTC. Protein sequence: CASTDPHRGDEQYF.

The rearrangement links TRBV2 to TRBJ1-2, with D perhaps matching TRBD1 (6 bases). Trimming left V 3 bases short and J 6 bases short, with 14 bases between. Germline CDR1 SNHLY, CDR2 FYNNEI. This CDR3 contains 14 residues. Here the CDR3 reads CASSDLQGLNGYTF. DNA for the CDR3: TGTGCCAGCAGTGACCTACAGGGTCTGAATGGCTACACCTTC.

The V gene is TRBV28, the J gene TRBJ2-1; 9 nucleotides agree with TRBD1. This CDR3 has 15 amino acids. Germline loops: CDR1 MDHEN, CDR2 SYDVKM. The junction had 7 bases not matched to a gene; V was cut back by 6 bases and J by 4 bases. Here the CDR3 reads CASRGRDREYNEQFF. In nucleotides, the CDR3 is TGTGCCAGCAGGGGCCGGGACAGGGAATACAATGAGCAGTTCTTC.

The rearrangement links TRBV20-1 to TRBJ2-1; D might be TRBD1 (6 bases). The CDR3 extends over 15 amino acids. CDR1 is DFQATT and CDR2 is SNEGSKA in the germline V gene (reference sequence). With 3 bases removed from V and 5 bases from J, the gap between germline ends came to 17 bases. The CDR3 DNA follows: TGCAGTGCTAGTGAAGCCGGGACATCTGACAATGAGCAGTTCTTC. Protein: CSASEAGTSDNEQFF.

V gene TRBV28 combines with J gene TRBJ1-2; possible D gene TRBD1, 5 bases. Germline assignment: CDR1 MDHEN and CDR2 SYDVKM. Trimming pared 2 bases from V and 1 base from J, leaving 8 bases between. The CDR3 consists of 14 residues. Here the CDR3 DNA reads TGTGCCAGCAGTTTACAGGGCAGTAACTATGGCTACACCTTC. Amino acid sequence: CASSLQGSNYGYTF.

This clone was recorded once. This rearrangement joins TRBV3-1 (or the pseudogene TRBV3-2) to TRBJ2-5, with 7 bases aligning to TRBD1. The J segment lost 2 bases and the V segment lost 6 bases, leaving 6 bases of the junction unmatched. The CDR3 runs to 14 residues. Per the germline V gene, CDR1 is LGHDT and CDR2 is YNNKEL (reference sequence). The CDR3 protein is CASSFGTDQETQYF. In DNA form, the CDR3 reads TGTGCCAGCAGTTTCGGGACAGATCAAGAGACCCAGTACTTC.

CDR3 DNA: TGTGCCAGCAGCTTAGCCCCGATAGCTATTCAAGAGACCCAGTACTTC. Encoded protein: CASSLAPIAIQETQYF. The chain employs TRBV11-2 and TRBJ2-5; D not certain. Germline assignment: CDR1 SGHAT and CDR2 FQNNGV. CDR3 length: 16 residues. V lost 1 base to trimming and J lost 2 bases, with 14 bases between them.

In DNA, the CDR3 is TGCGCCAGCAGCCAAGAAGCGGGGGCCGGGACCGGGGAGCTGTTTTTT. As protein: CASSQEAGAGTGELFF. The V gene is TRBV4-1, the J gene TRBJ2-2; 8 bases align to TRBD2. Germline CDR1 reads MGHRA; CDR2 reads YSYEKL. Trimming removed 0 bases from V and 5 bases from J; junction bases left unmatched: 5. This CDR3 has 16 amino acids.

V usage is TRBV7-2 and J usage is TRBJ1-1; D remains unclear. The germline CDR1 and CDR2 sequences are SGHTA and FQGNSA. V was trimmed by 2 bases and J by 2 bases, leaving 15 bases between them. The CDR3 runs 16 residues. The CDR3 DNA is TGTGCCAGCAGCTTATCGCGCCAACCCACTAACACTGAAGCTTTCTTT. It encodes CASSLSRQPTNTEAFF.

This rearrangement joins TRBV11-2 to TRBJ2-7; D unresolved. The V end was cut by 4 bases, the J end by 0 bases, with 7 bases between. Germline V gives CDR1 SGHAT, CDR2 FQNNGV. The CDR3 covers 13 residues. CDR3 region: CASSSSSSYEQYF. The DNA for the CDR3 is TGTGCCAGCAGCTCATCGAGCTCCTACGAGCAGTACTTC.

This chain connects TRBV7-9 to TRBJ1-2; D is ambiguous. There are 12 residues in the CDR3. Trimming left V 5 bases short and J 8 bases short, with 12 bases between. Germline CDR1 SEHNR, CDR2 FQNEAQ (reference sequence). This chain's CDR3 is CASSNFDRGYTF. The CDR3 nucleotides are TGTGCCAGCAGCAACTTCGATCGGGGCTACACCTTC.

The CDR3 DNA is TGTGCCAGCCTGGGGGACAGGGAGCAAGCTTTCTTT. Translating gives CASLGDREQAFF. The V and J genes are TRBV28 and TRBJ1-1; 9 nucleotides align to TRBD1. Per the germline V gene, CDR1 is MDHEN and CDR2 is SYDVKM. Losses at the gene ends were 8 bases for V and 9 bases for J; bases not matched to a gene: 7. The CDR3 runs 12 residues.

This chain uses TRBV2 with TRBJ2-3; 11 nucleotides agree with TRBD2. J gave up 2 bases and V 5 bases, and 3 bases lay outside the gene matches. The CDR3 is 15 amino acids. Germline CDR1 reads SNHLY; CDR2 reads FYNNEI. The CDR3 sequence: CASSSGLADTDTQYF. As DNA, the CDR3 is TGTGCCAGCAGTTCGGGACTAGCGGACACAGATACGCAGTATTTT.

This chain connects TRBV2 to TRBJ2-2; possible D gene TRBD1, 5 bases. CDR1 SNHLY and CDR2 FYNNEI come from the germline V gene. The CDR3 spans 16 residues. V lost 8 bases to trimming and J lost 1 base, with 17 bases between them. The CDR3 is CASENEGVGNTGELFF. CDR3 bases: TGTGCCAGCGAAAACGAAGGGGTGGGGAACACCGGGGAGCTGTTTTTT.

V is TRBV7-2 and J is TRBJ1-3, with D possibly being TRBD1 (6 bases). Germline-derived CDR1 and CDR2 are SGHTA and FQGNSA. The CDR3 runs 14 residues. Trimming removed 3 bases from V and 2 bases from J, with 8 bases in between. The CDR3 bases are TGTGCCAGCAGCTTGGGGGGGCCTGGAAACACCATATATTTT. Its protein is CASSLGGPGNTIYF.